A single sample is the source of the 18 T cell receptor beta chains below, sequenced in a study of T cells in Graves' hyperthyroidism and ophthalmopathy. Amplified TCR beta CDR3 regions came from RNA transcripts. HTBI primers were used for first-round RT-PCR of the TCR CDR3. MiXCR, run by TCRdb on the multiplex PCR reads, gives a single entry per CDR3 protein. This sample carries about 840,000 distinct CDR3 sequences, 35% to 40% of them seen once, and the ten largest clones take 8.9%. What was sequenced was blood. These receptors came from a man between 18 and 35 years old with Graves' hyperthyroidism.

This clonotype occurred a few times. Here the CDR3 DNA reads TGTGCCAGCAGTTACCGGGCAGGCCCCTACGAGCAGTACTTC. Amino acids: CASSYRAGPYEQYF. This chain links TRBV6-5 with TRBJ2-7; D not resolved. CDR1 is MNHEY, CDR2 SVGAGI, per germline. V lost 2 bases and J 2 bases, leaving 10 bases between the germline ends. This CDR3 has 14 residues.

The rearrangement uses TRBV2 and TRBJ2-7; the D is unclear. V was cut by 8 bases and J by 5 bases, with 22 bases left in between. The CDR3 consists of 15 residues. The V gene's germline CDR1 is SNHLY and CDR2 FYNNEI. The CDR3 loop is CASRPPGRTPDEQYF. In DNA form, the CDR3 reads TGTGCCAGCCGACCCCCTGGACGGACCCCGGACGAGCAGTACTTC.

The CDR3 DNA reads TGTGCCAGCAGATTAAACCCGGGTTTGCAAGAGACCCAGTACTTC. Its translation: CASRLNPGLQETQYF. The chain recombines TRBV2 with TRBJ2-5; D is unclear. Deletions cut 6 bases from V and 2 bases from J, with 16 bases between. Germline V CDR1 and CDR2: SNHLY, FYNNEI. There are 15 residues in the CDR3.

V and J are TRBV12-3 or TRBV12-4 and TRBJ1-3; weak D call: TRBD1 (5 bases). Between the trimmed V and J ends, which lost 5 bases and 0 bases, there was a span of 14 bases. This CDR3 contains 16 residues. CDR3 DNA sequence: TGTGCCAGCAGTCCCGGGACCTCCCTCTCTGGAAACACCATATATTTT. Amino acids: CASSPGTSLSGNTIYF.

Ten or more counts support this clonotype. One end of the junction does not line up with germline, which may come from a read error. The J gene is TRBJ2-5, the V gene TRBV7-7; D unresolved. The CDR3 is 13 residues long. From germline, CDR1 is SSHAT and CDR2 FNYEAQ (reference sequence). CDR3 sequence: CASSSRGEETQYF. DNA of the CDR3: TGTGCTAGCAGCTCAAGAGGAGAGGAGACCCAGTACTTC.

Many counts were recorded for this clonotype. In nucleotides, the CDR3 is TGTGCCAGCAGCGTAGATGGGGAAGAGACCCAGTACTTC. Translation: CASSVDGEETQYF. This chain uses TRBV9 with TRBJ2-5; D gene unclear. Trimming took off 0 bases at V and 3 bases at J, with 6 bases between the two ends. Germline CDR1 is SGDLS and CDR2 is YYNGEE. The CDR3 consists of 13 residues.

V is TRBV5-1 and J is TRBJ1-2; 9 bases fit TRBD1. Germline assignment: CDR1 SGHRS and CDR2 YFSETQ. V shed 0 bases, J shed 6 bases, and the junction held 6 bases outside the gene matches. The CDR3 totals 15 residues. The CDR3 region is CASSLVTGGTDGYTF. CDR3 in DNA: TGCGCCAGCAGCTTGGTGACAGGGGGAACCGATGGCTACACCTTC.

There are a few counts of this clonotype. The chain recombines TRBV19 with TRBJ1-1; 7 nucleotides match TRBD1. This CDR3 has 16 amino acids. The V gene end was trimmed by 7 bases and the J gene end by 3 bases; junction bases not matched to a gene: 14. CDR1 is LNHDA and CDR2 is SQIVND in the germline V gene (reference sequence). CDR3 in amino acids: CASTSLEAGGDTEAFF. CDR3 coding DNA: TGTGCCAGTACAAGTCTTGAGGCAGGGGGGGACACTGAAGCTTTCTTT.

This clonotype was observed many times. The chain links TRBV20-1 to TRBJ1-5, with 11 bases lining up with TRBD1. The CDR3 has 14 residues. Germline trimming cut 2 bases from V and 5 bases from J; bases unmatched to any gene: 2. Germline V gives CDR1 DFQATT, CDR2 SNEGSKA (reference sequence). CDR3 DNA: TGCAGTGCTAGACGGGGACAGGGGGATCAGCCCCAGCATTTT. Its protein is CSARRGQGDQPQHF.

The V call is TRBV2, the J call TRBJ1-5; perhaps TRBD1 as D (5 bases). V was shortened by 8 bases and J by 11 bases, with 16 bases between the two germline ends. CDR1 is SNHLY and CDR2 is FYNNEI in the germline V gene. The CDR3 has 12 residues. CDR3 region: CASAGGGETQHF. CDR3 nucleotide sequence: TGTGCCAGCGCCGGGGGGGGAGAGACCCAGCATTTT.

In its sample, this clonotype was seen many times. The chain joins TRBV19 to TRBJ1-3; weak D call: TRBD1 (5 bases). This CDR3 contains 13 residues. Germline V gene lookup returns CDR1 LNHDA and CDR2 SQIVND (reference sequence). With 6 bases removed from V and 5 bases from J, the gap between germline ends came to 11 bases. The CDR3 DNA follows: TGTGCCAGTAGCTCGGGACCGCGAAACACCATATATTTT. Translated: CASSSGPRNTIYF.

The table lists this clonotype with many counts. V is TRBV10-3 and J is TRBJ2-7, with D tentatively TRBD1 (6 bases). The CDR3 is 11 residues long. The germline V gene has CDR1 ENHRY and CDR2 SYGVKD. The germline V and J ends were trimmed by 6 bases and 13 bases, with 16 bases remaining between them. The CDR3 DNA reads TGTGCCATCAGGGACAGTGAAAAAGGTTACTTC. This sequence encodes CAIRDSEKGYF.

This clonotype was observed a handful of times. The chain links TRBV9 to TRBJ1-2, with 11 bases lining up with TRBD1. The CDR3 contains 18 residues. The J segment lost 1 base and the V segment lost 0 bases, leaving 8 bases of the junction unmatched. In germline, CDR1 is SGDLS, CDR2 YYNGEE. DNA of the CDR3: TGTGCCAGCAGCGTAGACCCGGGGACAGGGGGTGGTAACTATGGCTACACCTTC. This encodes CASSVDPGTGGGNYGYTF.

This clonotype was found many times. The chain recombines TRBV20-1 with TRBJ1-5; TRBD1 aligns across 8 bases. The CDR3 has 16 amino acids. The germline V gene encodes CDR1 DFQATT and CDR2 SNEGSKA (reference sequence). Trimming removed 3 bases from V and 7 bases from J; junction bases left unmatched: 14. The CDR3 DNA sequence: TGCAGTGCTAGGATACTCGGGACAGGCTTGGAACAGCCCCAGCATTTT. It yields the protein CSARILGTGLEQPQHF.

V usage is TRBV29-1 and J usage is TRBJ2-2; D unresolved. V lost 4 bases and J lost 0, with 9 bases in between. Germline lookup yields CDR1 SQVTM and CDR2 ANQGSEA. This CDR3 has 14 amino acids. The CDR3 DNA reads TGCAGCGTTGTTTTGAGTACGAACACCGGGGAGCTGTTTTTT. Amino acid sequence: CSVVLSTNTGELFF.

The chain combines TRBV6-6 with TRBJ1-4; possible D gene TRBD1, 5 bases. Germline V CDR1 and CDR2: MNHNY, SVGAGI (reference sequence). The CDR3 contains 16 residues. Trimming pared 4 bases from V and 4 bases from J, leaving 16 bases between. The CDR3 DNA sequence: TGTGCCAGCAGTTCCGTGAACCGGGACCTTAATGAAAAACTGTTTTTT. It specifies CASSSVNRDLNEKLFF.

The chain recombines TRBV20-1 with TRBJ1-2; D uncertain. Germline V gene lookup returns CDR1 DFQATT and CDR2 SNEGSKA (reference sequence). V lost 3 bases to trimming and J lost 8 bases, with 16 bases between them. This CDR3 spans 13 amino acids. CDR3 amino acids: CSASSPREEGYTF. The CDR3 DNA is TGCAGTGCTAGTTCCCCTAGAGAGGAGGGCTACACCTTC.

Note on this clonotype: A clone one base away is much larger, so this may be a read error. The chain combines TRBV7-6 with TRBJ2-7; unclear D gene. The CDR3 contains 14 residues. Per germline, CDR1 SGHVS and CDR2 FNYEAQ. This CDR3 reads CASSLGLGGYEQHF. The CDR3 coding sequence is TGTGCCAGCAGCTTAGGTTTGGGCGGATACGAGCAGCACTTC. The full variable domain, in which reference TRBV7-6 and TRBJ2-7 provide the parts outside the CDR3, is GAGVSQSPRYKVTKRGQDVALRCDPISGHVSLYWYRQALGQGPEFLTYFNYEAQQDKSGLPNDRFSAERPEGSISTLTIQRTEQRDSAMYRCASSLGLGGYEQHFGPGTRLTVT.